The 12 T cell receptor beta chains below come from one sample, sequenced in a study of graft-versus-host responses after intestinal transplantation. Generated by immunoSEQ multiplex PCR, the TCRdb table keeps only in-frame clones and is missing some. The sample has about 27,000 clones, roughly 85% seen once. The sequences come from PBMCs, collected almost 29 days after intestinal transplant. These receptors were collected from a human patient who received an intestinal transplant, so some T cells may come from the graft donor.

The DNA of the CDR3 is TGCCTCCGTGAGGGGGCAGATACGCAGTATTTT. Its protein is CLREGADTQYF. The chain uses TRBV21-1 and TRBJ2-3; TRBD1, the table's D call, lacks a check against the DNA. TRBV21-1 is listed as a pseudogene. The CDR3 consists of 11 residues.

This chain uses TRBV15 with TRBJ2-3; TRBD2 matches 7 bases. The junction had 4 bases not matched to a gene; V was cut back by 2 bases and J by 2 bases. The CDR3 length is 15 residues. Looked up from germline, CDR1 is LNHNV and CDR2 is YYDKDF (reference sequence). Here the CDR3 DNA reads TGTGCCACCAGCAGACTAGCGGAACCCACAGATACGCAGTATTTT. Translated: CATSRLAEPTDTQYF.

The J gene is TRBJ2-5, the V gene TRBV7-6, with TRBD1 identical over 7 bases. The end of the DNA aligns better with TRBJ2-7, so the J call may be wrong. The CDR3 runs 15 residues. In germline, CDR1 is SGHVS, CDR2 FNYEAQ. CDR3 sequence (DNA): TGTGCCAGCAGCTTAGAGGACAGGTTTGCGGACGAGCAGTACTTC. Amino acids: CASSLEDRFADEQYF.

The chain links TRBV6-5 to TRBJ2-1, with TRBD2 matching 8 bases. V lost 0 bases and J lost 5; bases outside the gene matches: 3. There are 15 residues in the CDR3. Germline CDR1 MNHEY, CDR2 SVGAGI. CDR3 protein: CASSYSAGANNEQFF. The CDR3 nucleotides read TGTGCCAGCAGTTACTCAGCGGGAGCTAACAATGAGCAGTTCTTC.

This rearrangement joins TRBV27 to TRBJ2-2; 8 nucleotides agree with TRBD1. This CDR3 contains 18 residues. Germline assignment: CDR1 MNHEY and CDR2 SMNVEV (reference sequence). The ends lost 4 bases at V and 7 bases at J; junction bases unmatched: 17. CDR3 DNA: TGTGCCAGCAGTTCGTTCCAGCCCGGACAGGGCGGGATCGGGGAGCTGTTTTTT. Translating it yields CASSSFQPGQGGIGELFF.

This rearrangement joins TRBV5-1 to TRBJ2-7; D may match TRBD1 or TRBD2 (7 bases each). The CDR3 has 14 amino acids. V gave up 2 bases and J gave up 5 bases, with 14 bases separating them. Germline values: CDR1 SGHRS, CDR2 YFSETQ. CDR3 in amino acids: CASSFLTGRDEQYF. DNA of the CDR3: TGCGCCAGCAGCTTTCTGACAGGGAGGGACGAGCAGTACTTC.

The CDR3 here is CATSRPTSGSYEQFF. The CDR3 DNA reads as TGTGCCACCAGCAGACCGACTAGCGGGAGCTATGAGCAGTTCTTC. The chain is built from TRBV15 and TRBJ2-1, with 12 positions matching TRBD2. The germline V gene has CDR1 LNHNV and CDR2 YYDKDF (reference sequence). This CDR3 is 15 amino acids long. V dropped 2 bases and J dropped 8; count of bases not matched to a gene: 4.

The chain has TRBV5-1 and TRBJ2-5; 7 bases align to TRBD1. Germline values: CDR1 SGHRS, CDR2 YFSETQ. CDR3 size: 13 residues. Unmatched junction bases numbered 5, after V lost 6 bases and J lost 3 bases. In nucleotides, the CDR3 is TGCGCCAGCACGTTGGGGACAGAAGAGACCCAGTACTTC. This encodes CASTLGTEETQYF.

This rearrangement joins TRBV27 to TRBJ1-2; D unresolved. V gave up 6 bases and J gave up 4 bases, with 15 bases separating them. This CDR3 contains 14 residues. Germline V lookup: CDR1 MNHEY, CDR2 SMNVEV (reference sequence). Here the CDR3 reads CASSRDLACYGYTF. The CDR3 DNA is TGTGCCAGCAGCCGGGATCTGGCTTGCTATGGCTACACCTTC.

This chain joins TRBV12-5 and TRBJ2-3, with D possibly TRBD2 on 6 matching bases. The CDR3 loop spans 16 amino acids. V was pared by 3 bases and J by 0 bases, with 13 bases between. Germline V gene data show CDR1 as LGHNT and CDR2 as FRNRAP. The CDR3, as DNA: TGTGCTAGTGGTTTAGTAGCGGCTCTAAGCACAGATACGCAGTATTTT. Translated: CASGLVAALSTDTQYF.

The chain carries TRBV9 and TRBJ2-7, with 13 bases identical to TRBD2. This CDR3 is 15 amino acids long. Germline CDR1 reads SGDLS; CDR2 reads YYNGEE. Trimming took 0 bases from V and 6 from J; bases not matched to a gene: 3. The CDR3 here is CASSVEGLAGAEQYF. The CDR3 coding sequence is TGTGCCAGCAGCGTAGAAGGACTAGCGGGAGCCGAGCAGTACTTC.

The genes are TRBV19 and TRBJ2-2, with 12 bases identical to TRBD2. The germline CDR1 and CDR2 sequences are LNHDA and SQIVND (reference sequence). This CDR3 spans 17 amino acids. V lost 3 bases and J lost 3; bases outside the gene matches: 5. CDR3 residues: CASSILAGGLDTGELFF. In DNA, the CDR3 is TGTGCCAGTAGTATTCTAGCGGGAGGGCTGGACACCGGGGAGCTGTTTTTT. The full variable domain, in which reference TRBV19 and TRBJ2-2 provide the parts outside the CDR3, is DGGITQSPKYLFRKEGQNVTLSCEQNLNHDAMYWYRQDPGQGLRLIYYSQIVNDFQKGDIAEGYSVSREKKESFPLTVTSAQKNPTAFYLCASSILAGGLDTGELFFGEGSRLTVL.